Below, 26 T cell receptor beta chains from the same sample are listed, as sequenced in a study of control samples from healthy donors and cancer patients. TCRdb's copy holds only in-frame clones and misses some; the assay was immunoSEQ multiplex PCR. Of 70,000 to 85,000 clones listed, 80% to 90% are singletons. Input material: PBMCs. The receptors here all came from a man aged 55 to 70 with head and neck cancer.

The chain uses TRBV5-1 and TRBJ2-7, with D maybe TRBD1 (6 bases). The CDR3 runs to 15 residues. V was cut by 4 bases and J by 2 bases, with 16 bases left in between. Looked up from germline, CDR1 is SGHRS and CDR2 is YFSETQ. The CDR3 nucleotides are TGCGCCAGCAGCCCGGAATTAACAGGGACCTACGAGCAGTACTTC. It encodes CASSPELTGTYEQYF.

The V call is TRBV24-1, the J call TRBJ2-1; 10 bases are shared with TRBD2. Trimming cost V 7 bases and J 8 bases; bases outside gene matches: 7. The germline V gene encodes CDR1 KGHDR and CDR2 SFDVKD. This CDR3 contains 14 residues. The CDR3 sequence: CATRASGSSDEQFF. The CDR3 DNA sequence: TGTGCCACCAGGGCTAGCGGGAGTTCGGATGAGCAGTTCTTC.

This sequence joins TRBV10-2 and TRBJ2-5, with 9 bases fitting TRBD1. V was clipped by 9 bases and J by 2 bases; unmatched bases: 7. Germline V gives CDR1 WSHSY, CDR2 SAAADI. The CDR3 is made up of 14 amino acids. CDR3 loop: CASPGTGTQETQYF. CDR3 DNA sequence: TGCGCCAGTCCCGGGACAGGGACTCAAGAGACCCAGTACTTC.

The chain carries TRBV27 and TRBJ2-7; 10 positions agree with TRBD2. V shed 5 bases, J shed 9 bases, and the junction held 4 bases outside the gene matches. CDR3 length: 12 amino acids. The germline V gene has CDR1 MNHEY and CDR2 SMNVEV (reference sequence). This chain's CDR3 is CASSTSGGGQYF. CDR3 DNA: TGTGCCAGCAGTACGAGCGGGGGGGGGCAGTACTTC.

The chain couples TRBV4-2 to TRBJ1-3; tentatively, D is TRBD1 (5 bases). V shed 0 bases and J shed 2 bases, with 8 bases lying between them. Germline values: CDR1 LGHNA, CDR2 YNFKEQ. CDR3 length: 15 amino acids. The CDR3 DNA reads TGTGCCAGCAGCCAAGAGCAGGGACCTGGAAACACCATATATTTT. The encoded protein is CASSQEQGPGNTIYF.

This chain links TRBV7-8 with TRBJ1-2; a weak D match, TRBD1 (6 bases). V was pared by 5 bases and J by 7 bases, with 20 bases between. The CDR3 sequence is 15 residues long. The germline CDR1 and CDR2 sequences are SGHVS and FQNEAQ. In DNA form, the CDR3 reads TGTGCCAGCAGCCAACGAACCAGGGGATCGGGTGGCTACACCTTC. Translation: CASSQRTRGSGGYTF.

This clone was found a few times. The V gene is TRBV11-2, the J gene TRBJ2-7, with 7 bases fitting TRBD1. The CDR3 covers 15 residues. After removal of 2 bases from V and 0 bases from J, the junction contained 4 bases not matched to a gene. The germline V gene has CDR1 SGHAT and CDR2 FQNNGV. CDR3 sequence: CASSLNRDSSYEQYF. CDR3 DNA sequence: TGTGCCAGCAGCTTAAATCGGGACAGCTCCTACGAGCAGTACTTC.

This clone appeared a few times. The chain employs TRBV27 and TRBJ2-1; 7 nucleotides align to TRBD1. The V and J ends lost 8 bases and 3 bases, in that order; junction bases with no gene match: 10. This CDR3 spans 15 amino acids. Per the germline V gene, CDR1 is MNHEY and CDR2 is SMNVEV (reference sequence). This CDR3 is CASAPGTVSYNEQFF. Here the CDR3 DNA reads TGTGCCAGCGCTCCCGGGACAGTAAGCTACAATGAGCAGTTCTTC.

The V gene is TRBV21-1, the J gene TRBJ2-5; no check of the table's D call, TRBD2, against the DNA was made. TRBV21-1 is shown as a pseudogene. This CDR3 has 18 residues. The CDR3 reads CASSKADSAGGDQETQYF. The DNA for the CDR3 is TGTGCCAGCAGCAAAGCGGATTCGGCGGGAGGGGACCAAGAGACCCAGTACTTC.

The chain couples TRBV5-1 to TRBJ2-1, with TRBD2 identical over 11 bases. The CDR3 has 15 amino acids. V lost 3 bases and J lost 6; bases outside the gene matches: 5. CDR1 is SGHRS and CDR2 is YFSETQ in the germline V gene. The CDR3 loop is CASSYSGREGNEQFF. The CDR3 coding sequence is TGCGCCAGCAGCTATAGCGGGAGGGAGGGCAATGAGCAGTTCTTC. Complete variable domain (other parts from reference TRBV5-1 and TRBJ2-1): KAGVTQTPRYLIKTRGQQVTLSCSPISGHRSVSWYQQTPGQGLQFLFEYFSETQRNKGNFPGRFSGRQFSNSRSEMNVSTLELGDSALYLCASSYSGREGNEQFFGPGTRLTVL.

The V gene is TRBV6-1, the J gene TRBJ2-1; tentatively, D is TRBD1 (6 bases). The CDR3 totals 15 residues. V gave up 0 bases and J gave up 4 bases, with 10 bases separating them. The germline CDR1 and CDR2 sequences are MNHNS and SASEGT. The CDR3 sequence is CASSEARTEYNEQFF. DNA for the CDR3: TGTGCCAGCAGTGAAGCAAGGACAGAATACAATGAGCAGTTCTTC.

This rearrangement joins TRBV15 to TRBJ1-1; D may be TRBD1 (6 bases). The CDR3 has 13 amino acids. V shed 0 bases and J shed 8 bases, with 10 bases lying between them. Per the germline V gene, CDR1 is LNHNV and CDR2 is YYDKDF (reference sequence). CDR3 nucleotide sequence: TGTGCCACCAGCAGAGACCTTGGGACAGAAGCTTTCTTT. This translates into CATSRDLGTEAFF.

The V call is TRBV7-9, the J call TRBJ1-4; a possible D gene is TRBD1 (6 bases). Germline CDR1 SEHNR, CDR2 FQNEAQ (reference sequence). CDR3 length: 17 residues. Between the trimmed V and J ends, which lost 5 bases and 7 bases, there was a span of 23 bases. The CDR3 spells CASSPTLAGAFGEKLFF. CDR3 sequence (DNA): TGTGCCAGCAGCCCAACCTTAGCAGGGGCGTTTGGTGAAAAACTGTTTTTT.

This clone was found once. The rearrangement joins TRBV5-4 to TRBJ1-5, with no clear D. Germline V gene lookup returns CDR1 SGHNT and CDR2 YYREEE (reference sequence). The CDR3 loop spans 12 amino acids. V lost 4 bases and J 4 bases, leaving 6 bases between the germline ends. CDR3 sequence reads: CASSGPNQPQHF. The CDR3 DNA reads as TGTGCCAGCAGCGGACCGAATCAGCCCCAGCATTTT.

The genes are TRBV10-3 and TRBJ2-3, with a weak D call TRBD1 (6 bases). The CDR3 spans 14 residues. Per germline, CDR1 ENHRY and CDR2 SYGVKD. V lost 5 bases, J lost 3 bases, and 12 bases lay in between. This CDR3 is CAISLGQLTDTQYF. The CDR3 DNA is TGTGCCATCAGTCTCGGACAGCTAACAGATACGCAGTATTTT.

This clone was detected only once. The genes are TRBV6-5 and TRBJ1-2; TRBD1 is a possible D gene (6 bases). CDR1 and CDR2 (germline): MNHEY, SVGAGI. The CDR3 is 15 residues long. V dropped 5 bases and J dropped 4 bases, with 17 bases sitting between them. The CDR3 nucleotides are TGTGCCAGCAGTCCACGTCGGACAGATACCTATGGCTACACCTTC. This gives the protein CASSPRRTDTYGYTF.

With regard to this clone: Other DNA sequences in the same sample also yield this CDR3. The chain joins TRBV5-6 to TRBJ2-1; no clear D gene. V was clipped by 3 bases and J by 4 bases, with 2 bases between them. Per germline, CDR1 SGHDT and CDR2 YYEEEE. This CDR3 has 11 amino acids. As DNA, the CDR3 is TGTGCCAGCAGCTCTTACAATGAGCAGTTCTTC. Amino acids: CASSSYNEQFF.

This chain connects TRBV19 to TRBJ1-1, with unresolved D. The CDR3 has 14 amino acids. Germline assignment: CDR1 LNHDA and CDR2 SQIVND (reference sequence). Trimming left V 0 bases short and J 1 base short, with 6 bases between. CDR3 DNA: TGTGCCAGTAGTATAGAAGGATGGAACACTGAAGCTTTCTTT. It is translated as CASSIEGWNTEAFF.

The chain combines TRBV4-1 with TRBJ2-3, with a possible D match to TRBD1 (6 bases). Trimming left V 0 bases short and J 3 bases short, with 22 bases between. The germline CDR1 and CDR2 sequences are MGHRA and YSYEKL. This CDR3 is built from 19 residues. CDR3 nucleotide sequence: TGCGCCAGCAGCCAAGATTATTTTTTTGGGGGCAGGAGGACAGATACGCAGTATTTT. This codes for CASSQDYFFGGRRTDTQYF.

The chain couples TRBV27 to TRBJ2-3; 7 positions agree with TRBD2. This CDR3 is 14 amino acids long. Trimming removed 6 bases from V and 4 bases from J; junction bases left unmatched: 7. Germline values: CDR1 MNHEY, CDR2 SMNVEV (reference sequence). CDR3 amino acids: CASRRTSRPDTQYF. The CDR3 DNA reads as TGTGCCAGCAGAAGGACTAGTAGGCCAGATACGCAGTATTTT.

This chain uses TRBV6-2 or TRBV6-3 with TRBJ1-2; 9 nucleotides line up with TRBD1. Trimming took 0 bases from V and 2 from J; bases not matched to a gene: 10. Per germline, CDR1 MNHEY and CDR2 SVGEGT. This CDR3 is built from 18 residues. CDR3 nucleotides: TGTGCCAGCAGTTACTCGAACCGAGGACAGGGGCAAAACTATGGCTACACCTTC. Encoded protein: CASSYSNRGQGQNYGYTF.

This sequence joins TRBV6-6 and TRBJ1-2; TRBD1 matches 7 bases. The germline V gene encodes CDR1 MNHNY and CDR2 SVGAGI (reference sequence). The CDR3 runs to 16 residues. V was clipped by 2 bases and J by 0 bases; unmatched bases: 6. The CDR3 is CASSYKQGEANYGYTF. CDR3 nucleotide sequence: TGTGCCAGCAGTTACAAGCAGGGGGAAGCTAACTATGGCTACACCTTC.

This chain links TRBV2 with TRBJ2-3; 9 bases map to TRBD2. This CDR3 spans 16 amino acids. V lost 4 bases, J lost 1 base, and 6 bases stayed unmatched. Looked up from germline, CDR1 is SNHLY and CDR2 is FYNNEI. CDR3 sequence reads: CASSALAGVGTDTQYF. As DNA, the CDR3 is TGTGCCAGCAGTGCTTTAGCGGGAGTTGGCACAGATACGCAGTATTTT.

The CDR3 DNA sequence: TGTGCCAGTAGTCGAGACTTCACAGATACGCAGTATTTT. Amino acid sequence: CASSRDFTDTQYF. The rearrangement joins TRBV19 to TRBJ2-3; D is uncertain. Germline CDR1 reads LNHDA; CDR2 reads SQIVND (reference sequence). V lost 5 bases and J 2 bases, leaving 8 bases between the germline ends. The CDR3 loop spans 13 amino acids.

The genes are TRBV29-1 and TRBJ2-3; D not resolved. There are 13 residues in the CDR3. The V end lost 4 bases, the J end lost 2 bases, and 10 bases lay between the germline ends. Germline V gene data show CDR1 as SQVTM and CDR2 as ANQGSEA. CDR3 protein: CSVAPLLTDTQYF. DNA of the CDR3: TGCAGCGTTGCACCGCTACTCACAGATACGCAGTATTTT.

V is TRBV15 and J is TRBJ1-1, with a weak D call TRBD1 (5 bases). Trimming took off 0 bases at V and 5 bases at J, with 13 bases between the two ends. Germline CDR1 and CDR2: LNHNV and YYDKDF (reference sequence). The CDR3 totals 15 residues. The CDR3 protein is CATSRDPRDSTEAFF. Written as DNA, the CDR3 is TGTGCCACCAGCAGAGATCCCAGGGATAGTACTGAAGCTTTCTTT.